The 14 T cell receptor beta chains listed next were all sequenced from one sample in a study of cytomegalovirus exposure and HLA in healthy donors (dated by TCRdb to 2017 to 2019). Library preparation was by the immunoSEQ multiplex PCR assay. For the multiplex PCR, a mixture combining 60 forward primers for TCR Vbeta segments and 13 reverse primers for TCR Jbeta segments was used. In TCRdb, the immuneACCESS table is reduced to in-frame sequences with V and J assigned. These tables do not hold every clone; where another copy was compared, an unresolved V gene accounts for under half, and the others remain unexplained. The sample includes 90,000 to 110,000 clones, with approximately 86% observed a single time. The leading ten clones occupy roughly 6.1% of the sample. What was sequenced was PBMCs. Every receptor here comes from a man younger than 30 in good health and CMV-seronegative.

The chain couples TRBV7-8 to TRBJ2-1; 9 bases match TRBD2. Per the germline V gene, CDR1 is SGHVS and CDR2 is FQNEAQ. V was clipped by 1 base and J by 1 base; unmatched bases: 8. The CDR3 is 18 amino acids. The CDR3 sequence is CASSLVARGRGSYNEQFF. The CDR3 bases are TGTGCCAGCAGCTTAGTCGCCCGCGGGAGGGGATCCTACAATGAGCAGTTCTTC.

The chain combines TRBV7-2 with TRBJ2-6, with D uncertain. The V gene lost 2 bases and the J gene lost 5 bases, with 13 bases spanning the gap. The CDR3 contains 16 residues. Germline V gene lookup returns CDR1 SGHTA and CDR2 FQGNSA. CDR3 region: CASSLWAAARANVLTF. As DNA, the CDR3 is TGTGCCAGCAGCTTATGGGCCGCCGCGAGGGCCAACGTCCTGACTTTC.

The chain couples TRBV7-9 to TRBJ2-7, with D possibly matching TRBD2 (6 bases). The germline V and J ends were trimmed by 3 bases and 7 bases, with 10 bases remaining between them. The CDR3 runs to 12 residues. Germline CDR1 SEHNR, CDR2 FQNEAQ (reference sequence). CDR3 bases: TGTGCCAGCAGCTTCTCTGCGGGAGAGCAGTACTTC. Residues: CASSFSAGEQYF.

CDR3 residues: CASSPGSLATNEKLFF. The CDR3 DNA reads as TGTGCCAGCAGCCCTGGGAGTCTAGCAACTAATGAAAAACTGTTTTTT. This sequence joins TRBV7-2 and TRBJ1-4; no reliable D call. The CDR3 contains 16 residues. The germline V and J ends were trimmed by 5 bases and 0 bases, with 13 bases remaining between them. Germline V gives CDR1 SGHTA, CDR2 FQGNSA.

This clone was recorded only once. The chain couples TRBV10-1 to TRBJ2-2, with D tentatively TRBD2 (5 bases). Germline V CDR1 and CDR2: WNHNN, SYGVQD (reference sequence). Trimming removed 3 bases from V and 2 bases from J, with 10 bases in between. This CDR3 has 15 amino acids. CDR3 DNA: TGCGCCAGCAGTGATTGGACTCATAACACCGGGGAGCTGTTTTTT. Translating it yields CASSDWTHNTGELFF.

This CDR3 reads CASRGQDGYGYTF. Here the CDR3 DNA reads TGTGCCAGCAGGGGACAGGATGGCTATGGCTACACCTTC. This sequence joins TRBV28 and TRBJ1-2; 8 nucleotides agree with TRBD1. The CDR3 contains 13 residues. V lost 6 bases, J lost 4 bases, and 4 bases stayed unmatched. CDR1 is MDHEN and CDR2 is SYDVKM in the germline V gene.

The genes are TRBV27 and TRBJ2-7, with a possible D match to TRBD1 (6 bases). The CDR3 sequence is 14 residues long. Germline CDR1 MNHEY, CDR2 SMNVEV (reference sequence). The V gene lost 0 bases and the J gene lost 4 bases, with 10 bases spanning the gap. The CDR3 region is CASSLSSRGYEQYF. As DNA, the CDR3 is TGTGCCAGCAGTTTATCGAGTAGGGGGTACGAGCAGTACTTC.

The chain carries TRBV6-6 and TRBJ2-7; 9 nucleotides match TRBD1. Germline values: CDR1 MNHNY, CDR2 SVGAGI (reference sequence). V was clipped by 0 bases and J by 3 bases; unmatched bases: 0. CDR3 size: 14 residues. CDR3 sequence reads: CASSYSTGGYEQYF. The CDR3 DNA reads TGTGCCAGCAGTTACTCGACAGGGGGCTACGAGCAGTACTTC.

The chain uses TRBV12-5 and TRBJ2-5; D may be TRBD2 (5 bases). Germline CDR1 LGHNT, CDR2 FRNRAP. V was cut by 1 base and J by 4 bases, with 22 bases left in between. The CDR3 has 18 amino acids. The CDR3 sequence is CASGLAPPGPPGGETQYF. The CDR3 bases are TGTGCTAGTGGTTTGGCCCCCCCCGGCCCCCCCGGAGGAGAGACCCAGTACTTC.

This clone was seen more than once but under ten times. The rearrangement links TRBV6-1 to TRBJ2-7; 8 positions match TRBD1. Germline CDR1 and CDR2: MNHNS and SASEGT. The CDR3 is 14 residues long. V dropped 6 bases and J dropped 4; count of bases not matched to a gene: 8. This chain's CDR3 is CASSRSTGVYEQYF. The CDR3 DNA follows: TGTGCCAGCAGCCGCTCGACAGGGGTTTACGAGCAGTACTTC.

This clone was counted only a few times. The chain is built from TRBV6-6 and TRBJ2-7; D is ambiguous. Germline lookup yields CDR1 MNHNY and CDR2 SVGAGI (reference sequence). V dropped 2 bases and J dropped 7 bases, with 12 bases sitting between them. CDR3 length: 13 residues. For the CDR3, the DNA is TGTGCCAGCAGTTACCACAAACCCGGGGAGCAGTACTTC. Residues: CASSYHKPGEQYF.

The chain carries TRBV10-2 and TRBJ1-2; no reliable D call. This CDR3 contains 14 residues. The germline gives CDR1 WSHSY, CDR2 SAAADI. The V end was cut by 3 bases, the J end by 0 bases, with 8 bases between. Here the CDR3 reads CASSDIGSNYGYTF. The CDR3 nucleotides read TGCGCCAGCAGTGATATCGGGTCTAACTATGGCTACACCTTC.

This chain uses TRBV15 with TRBJ2-1; 8 bases align to TRBD1. Germline assignment: CDR1 LNHNV and CDR2 YYDKDF (reference sequence). This CDR3 contains 16 residues. V trimming: 0 bases; J trimming: 8 bases; junction bases outside the gene matches: 9. CDR3 sequence reads: CATSRDLAGGIDEQFF. As DNA, the CDR3 is TGTGCCACCAGCAGAGATCTGGCAGGGGGCATCGATGAGCAGTTCTTC.

The chain links TRBV7-3 to TRBJ2-3; TRBD2 matches 7 bases. The CDR3 spans 18 residues. After removal of 4 bases from V and 3 bases from J, the junction contained 16 bases not matched to a gene. Germline assignment: CDR1 SGHTA and CDR2 FQGTGA. In DNA, the CDR3 is TGTGCCAGCAGCTCCATTAGCGGGCGCCAAGAAGGAACAGATACGCAGTATTTT. The encoded protein is CASSSISGRQEGTDTQYF.